This T cell receptor beta chain was sequenced in a study of vaccination effects on CD4 cells after COVID-19. Antigen-specific CD4+ T cells expanded by the ViraFEST assay with viral peptide pools were then sequenced. Scientists isolated CD4+ T cells after a roughly ten-day culture period ended. All participants had two doses of either the BNT162b2 or mRNA-1273 vaccine. Wells containing a few million PBMC each were cultured with approximately 10 IU/ml IL-2 and 8.5 to 10 ug/ml peptides. Researchers swapped half the medium for IL-2 medium on both days 3 and 7. Findings of the study overall: Late after vaccination, infection- and vaccine-induced clones showed marked clonal contraction. The authors studied few convalescent patients and collected no early post-infection timepoints.

Trimming removed 0 bases from V and 5 bases from J; junction bases left unmatched: 5. CDR1 and CDR2 from the germline V gene are SGHRS and YFSETQ. The CDR3 is 15 amino acids. Sequenced by immunoSEQ multiplex PCR; TCRdb stores in-frame clones only, minus some. The sample records approximately 78,000 clones, about 80% being singletons. Details on this clone: Its antigen remains unidentified.

The specimen was CD4+ T cells from PBMCs cultured with HCoV-229E spike peptides, collected after COVID-19 vaccination. The TCR was taken from a human donor who received a COVID-19 vaccine. This sequence joins TRBV5-1 and TRBJ2-5; 9 nucleotides match TRBD2. CDR3 in DNA: TGCGCCAGCAGCTTGGGGGACAGCGGGGGGGAGACCCAGTACTTC. It codes for CASSLGDSGGETQYF. Looking up the rest from reference TRBV5-1 and TRBJ2-5 gives the full variable domain: KAGVTQTPRYLIKTRGQQVTLSCSPISGHRSVSWYQQTPGQGLQFLFEYFSETQRNKGNFPGRFSGRQFSNSRSEMNVSTLELGDSALYLCASSLGDSGGETQYFGPGTRLLVL.